This record looks at one TCR beta chain sequence and its context. The target antigen is unknown. This CDR3 comprises 14 residues. Germline V lookup: CDR1 MNHEY, CDR2 SMNVEV (reference sequence). The V and J ends lost 5 bases and 7 bases respectively, with 15 bases between them. This sample stems from a study of T cell responses to AZD1222 COVID-19 vaccine. The table came from immunoSEQ multiplex PCR; TCRdb's copy has only in-frame clones and leaves some out. The sample yields 90,000 to 120,000 clones, about 90% seen once. Study-level findings and limits: Clonal diversity was possibly underestimated, and the donors were mostly white British, with more females. In all cases, repertoires were sampled only after the peak T cell response. Close to half of all spike-specific TCRs reportedly target regions of the variants that are unmutated. Spike-wide vaccine-associated CD4 TCRs dominated at 160-218 and 743-854.

The TCR was taken from an adult who received the AZD1222 COVID-19 vaccine. The chain has TRBV27 and TRBJ1-5; D gene uncertain. Sequenced material: peripheral blood, taken 28 days after the second AZD1222 dose. The CDR3 loop is CASSLAPVEQPQHF. The CDR3 coding sequence is TGTGCCAGCAGTCTAGCCCCGGTGGAACAGCCCCAGCATTTT.